This record looks at one T cell receptor beta chain sequence and its context. Its antigen target is currently unknown. No much larger clonotype is one base removed from it; base qualities were not supplied. The sample comes from a study of shared clonotypes between healthy human individuals (dated by TCRdb to the early 2020s). With respect to the entire study: The cohort included three men and a couple of women between 18 and 49 years of age. Per donor, three plates each were used for CD4 naive and CD4 memory, two for CD8 naive, and one for CD8 memory. The study deeply sequenced blood TCR repertoires of five healthy adults to estimate repertoire size and the extent of clonotype sharing between individuals. To increase sequencing depth and limit assay-specific biases, TCR repertoire library preparation and sequencing were carried out by different laboratories using diverse techniques. Between about 0.8 and 9 billion PBMCs per donor were obtained by leukapheresis. Points the paper makes about the study in general: Based on pairwise subsampling, the degree of clonotype sharing among donors was expected to be affected by sequencing depth. Estimated clonotype richness was generally larger for naive than for memory subsets. Compared with non-shared clonotypes, clonotypes shared by all four sorted-subset donors had higher generation probabilities. Only blood was sampled, and tissue TCR repertoires likely differ from those in blood. The genetic and exposure-history diversity represented was limited by the small number of donors. Across a handful of donors, about 5.2% of naive CD4, approximately 3.6% of naive CD8, about 2% of memory CD4, and under 0.45% of memory CD8 clonotypes were shared. Rarefaction of sorted-subset datasets indicated incomplete sequencing despite the large sequencing depth.

Ends trimmed: V by 9 bases, J by 6 bases; bases unmatched to a gene: 20. From the germline V gene (reference sequence), CDR1 is LNHDA and CDR2 is SQIVND. The CDR3 sequence holds 17 residues, the cysteine and phenylalanine included. CDR3 DNA only is kept here, 51 bases in frame from base 1. Using the deep immunoSEQ assay, TCR CDR3 regions were amplified from genomic DNA by multiplex PCR. Extracted genomic DNA from each cell subset was spread evenly across all wells of several immunoSEQ 96-well plates, with each plate serving as a replicate. For sorted subsets, each replicate PCR was loaded with around 200 ng genomic DNA, equivalent to 30,000 to 35,000 T cell genomes. Purified libraries were measured with a Qubit 3.0 fluorometer, size-checked on a Bioanalyzer 2100, and measured again with the KAPA Library Quantification kit. Every immunoSEQ 96-well plate was sequenced on a dedicated single-read 150-cycle Illumina NextSeq 550 flow cell. Per the authors' processing: Because the immunoSEQ output included only junctional sequences and no quality scores, the filtering could not be the same as the filtering used for full-length reads. To assign V/J genes and CDR3, sequences were annotated against IMGT germline references using PyIR, a Python wrapper for IgBLAST v1.9. Reads were removed for weak V/J assignments (E-value above 1e-6), missing CDR3, stop codons, out-of-frame junctions, or ambiguous translated residues. V3J clonotypes were defined as sequences sharing the same inferred V gene, J gene, and CDR3 amino acid sequence. Percentage overlap between repertoires was calculated by dividing the number of shared unique clonotypes by the size of the smaller repertoire. RTK rarefaction, the Chao1 estimator, and Recon v2.1 estimates of unobserved clonotypes were used to assess repertoire richness. Generation probabilities for all TCRbeta clonotypes obtained by the gDNA method from four donors were computed using OLGA. Sourced from immuneACCESS, this table was stored by TCRdb with only in-frame sequences that have V and J called. A share of the clones is absent; for the studies checked, an unresolved V gene accounts for under half, and the remainder has no known explanation. D and trimming were read from the DNA, whereas the V and J calls and clone size are those reported in that table. For this sample the table gives 550,000 to 800,000 clones, of which about 90% were detected only once. The ten largest clones capture 30% to 35% of the sample.

The donors were healthy, HIV-negative adults who had no recently reported acute infections or vaccinations. Only Caucasian adults living in Nashville, Tennessee, USA were represented among the donors. CD8 memory samples combined magnetically selected CD45RO+ cells with CCR7-negative CD45RA+ effector memory (TemRA) cells. Blood was collected by leukapheresis, and PBMCs were isolated by Ficoll-Histopaque density gradient centrifugation and then cryopreserved in liquid nitrogen vapor phase. Purity and quantity of every magnetically sorted T cell population were checked by analytical flow cytometry. Each sorted fraction had its genomic DNA isolated and then quantified by UV absorbance on a Nanodrop 2000c.

Specimen: memory CD8+ T cells from PBMCs. The cell subset or site label, as the study defines it: CD45RO+ cells pooled with CCR7-negative TemRA cells. This receptor was identified in a man aged 18 to 30 in good health. Some clones in this sample may be carry-over from other donors' samples. Rearrangement joined TRBV19 to TRBJ2-7; 10 central bases correspond to TRBD2. The CDR3: CASRSGLAINLGGEQYF. The sequenced DNA: TGTGCCAGCCGCTCGGGACTAGCGATAAACCTAGGGGGCGAGCAGTACTTC.